These 16 T cell receptor beta chains share one sample of origin, sequenced in a study of T cell responses to AZD1222 COVID-19 vaccine. Method: immunoSEQ multiplex PCR; TCRdb's copy keeps in-frame clones and lacks some. Among tens of thousands of clones listed, just over 85% were seen once. Sequences were derived from peripheral blood, sampled on day 0 of AZD1222 vaccination. The source of these receptors is an adult in good health.

As DNA, the CDR3 is TGTGCCACCAGCAGAGTCCCGCCGGGGCGTTACTATGGCTACACCTTC. Amino acids: CATSRVPPGRYYGYTF. The chain is built from TRBV15 and TRBJ1-2; TRBD1 might be the D (5 bases). V was shortened by 1 base and J by 3 bases, with 15 bases between the two germline ends. This CDR3 comprises 16 residues. CDR1 is LNHNV, CDR2 YYDKDF, per germline (reference sequence).

The V gene is TRBV4-2, the J gene TRBJ1-2; D uncertain. V lost 0 bases to trimming and J lost 5 bases, with 10 bases between them. The V gene's germline CDR1 is LGHNA and CDR2 YNFKEQ. The CDR3 consists of 14 residues. This CDR3 reads CASSQEANLYGYTF. CDR3 in DNA: TGTGCCAGCAGCCAAGAGGCTAACCTTTATGGCTACACCTTC.

V gene TRBV12-5 combines with J gene TRBJ2-5; D is possibly TRBD2 (6 bases). This CDR3 is built from 14 residues. The ends were cut back, 6 bases at V and 5 bases at J, with 16 bases in the middle. Per germline, CDR1 LGHNT and CDR2 FRNRAP. This chain's CDR3 is CASGSPRGAETQYF. The DNA for the CDR3 is TGTGCTAGTGGGAGTCCGCGGGGAGCTGAGACCCAGTACTTC.

This chain uses TRBV25-1 with TRBJ1-2; D gene ambiguous. Germline V CDR1 and CDR2: MGHDK, SYGVNS. This CDR3 is 16 amino acids long. The V and J ends lost 0 bases and 4 bases respectively, with 15 bases between them. Here the CDR3 reads CASSEYIGSSLYGYTF. The CDR3 DNA follows: TGTGCCAGCAGTGAATATATCGGCAGTAGCCTCTATGGCTACACCTTC.

CDR3 in amino acids: CASSPIGQGEAFF. The DNA of the CDR3 is TGTGCCAGCAGCCCTATTGGACAGGGGGAAGCTTTCTTT. This sequence joins TRBV12-3 or TRBV12-4 and TRBJ1-1, with 9 bases that match TRBD1. CDR3 length: 13 amino acids. The V and J ends lost 6 bases and 8 bases, in that order; junction bases with no gene match: 7.

The chain recombines TRBV6-6 with TRBJ2-7; 8 bases match TRBD1. Trimming cost V 7 bases and J 3 bases; bases outside gene matches: 5. The CDR3 has 13 amino acids. From germline, CDR1 is MNHNY and CDR2 SVGAGI (reference sequence). The DNA of the CDR3 is TGTGCCAGCACGGCAGGGGGCCGCTACGAGCAGTACTTC. This translates into CASTAGGRYEQYF.

The chain employs TRBV6-5 and TRBJ1-5; no clear D gene. Germline-derived CDR1 and CDR2 are MNHEY and SVGAGI. The CDR3 consists of 12 residues. The CDR3 DNA sequence: TGTGCTACAGCACTGGGCAATCAGCCCCAGCATTTT. Amino acids: CATALGNQPQHF.

The rearrangement links TRBV20-1 to TRBJ1-6; the D gene is possibly TRBD1 (6 bases). Germline assignment: CDR1 DFQATT and CDR2 SNEGSKA (reference sequence). The CDR3 consists of 16 residues. The germline V and J ends were trimmed by 3 bases and 7 bases, with 19 bases remaining between them. The CDR3 spells CSASSSGVSPNSPLHF. The CDR3 coding sequence is TGCAGTGCTAGTTCCTCAGGGGTTTCCCCCAATTCACCCCTCCACTTT.

The chain carries TRBV6-6 and TRBJ1-2; TRBD1 agrees at 8 bases. Trimming took 8 bases from V and 5 from J; bases not matched to a gene: 10. Germline V gene lookup returns CDR1 MNHNY and CDR2 SVGAGI (reference sequence). The CDR3 has 14 amino acids. The CDR3 protein is CASLGQGAAYGYTF. The DNA of the CDR3 is TGTGCCAGCTTGGGGCAGGGGGCCGCATATGGCTACACCTTC.

This clone was seen only once. The chain couples TRBV5-1 to TRBJ2-3; maybe TRBD1 (6 bases). Per germline, CDR1 SGHRS and CDR2 YFSETQ. V was cut by 0 bases and J by 5 bases, with 10 bases left in between. This CDR3 is built from 14 residues. The CDR3 reads CASSLGGPRDTQYF. CDR3 DNA sequence: TGCGCCAGCAGCTTGGGGGGGCCCCGAGATACGCAGTATTTT.

The chain employs TRBV18 and TRBJ1-5, with D unresolved. From germline, CDR1 is KGHSH and CDR2 LQKENI. V was cut by 3 bases and J by 4 bases, with 10 bases left in between. CDR3 size: 14 residues. The CDR3 DNA reads as TGTGCCAGCTCACCGCGGCACCTAAATCAGCCCCAGCATTTT. It encodes CASSPRHLNQPQHF. Filled out from reference TRBV18 and TRBJ1-5, the complete variable domain reads NAGVMQNPRHLVRRRGQEARLRCSPMKGHSHVYWYRQLPEEGLKFMVYLQKENIIDESGMPKERFSAEFPKEGPSILRIQQVVRGDSAAYFCASSPRHLNQPQHFGDGTRLSIL.

This clone occurred a few times. The chain combines TRBV11-2 with TRBJ1-1, with TRBD1 as a possible D gene (6 bases). The length of the CDR3 is 16 residues. Germline assignment: CDR1 SGHAT and CDR2 FQNNGV. Trimming shortened V by 5 bases and J by 4 bases, and 20 bases separated the two germline ends. CDR3 sequence: CASSPKEGGLSTEAFF. Here the CDR3 DNA reads TGTGCCAGCAGCCCGAAAGAGGGGGGGCTGAGCACTGAAGCTTTCTTT. Using reference TRBV11-2 and TRBJ1-1 for the parts outside the CDR3, the full variable domain is EAGVAQSPRYKIIEKRQSVAFWCNPISGHATLYWYQQILGQGPKLLIQFQNNGVVDDSQLPKDRFSAERLKGVDSTLKIQPAKLEDSAVYLCASSPKEGGLSTEAFFGQGTRLTVV.

J is TRBJ1-2 and V is TRBV24-1; D unclear. Germline values: CDR1 KGHDR, CDR2 SFDVKD. The CDR3 has 16 residues. Trimming left V 3 bases short and J 4 bases short, with 17 bases between. This chain's CDR3 is CATSDPPGPTSYGYTF. CDR3 nucleotides: TGTGCCACCAGTGATCCACCGGGCCCGACGAGCTATGGCTACACCTTC.

The chain couples TRBV28 to TRBJ1-1; D not resolved. Germline CDR1 is MDHEN and CDR2 is SYDVKM. The CDR3 consists of 13 residues. Trimming removed 9 bases from V and 2 bases from J, with 13 bases in between. In DNA, the CDR3 is TGTGCCAGTTGGGCCCGGGAAAACACTGAAGCTTTCTTT. It specifies CASWARENTEAFF.

The chain joins TRBV21-1 to TRBJ2-2; TRBD2 was called by the table and not checked on the DNA. TRBV21-1 is a recognized pseudogene. CDR3 size: 17 residues. This CDR3 reads CASSPWTAPGGTGELFF. In nucleotides, the CDR3 is TGTGCCAGCAGCCCTTGGACCGCCCCGGGGGGCACCGGGGAGCTGTTTTTT.

The rearrangement links TRBV7-2 to TRBJ2-2; possibly TRBD2 for D (6 bases). This CDR3 has 15 residues. Trimming took off 6 bases at V and 4 bases at J, with 15 bases between the two ends. Germline lookup yields CDR1 SGHTA and CDR2 FQGNSA. The CDR3, as DNA: TGTGCCAGCAGTCCAGGGCTAGCGATCACCGGGGAGCTGTTTTTT. Translating gives CASSPGLAITGELFF.